Listed below are T cell receptor beta chains from one sample, sequenced in a study of cytomegalovirus exposure and HLA in healthy donors. This table comes from immunoSEQ multiplex PCR, and its TCRdb copy is limited to in-frame clones, with some not included. Altogether around 160,000 clones are present, roughly four fifths being singletons, with the ten largest covering over 4%. Sequencing was carried out using PBMCs. These receptors were taken from a man between 50 and 59 years old in good health and CMV-seropositive. Each CDR3 is given with its conserved first and last residue. The D gene is left open where the match is weak. Some rows have no size entry. The others give once, few or many, or a class for an expanded clone.

cdr3_nt	cdr3_aa	v_call	j_call	clone_size	d_call	cdr3_length
TGTGCCTGGAGTGGAGGGGGGAACACCGGGGAGCTGTTTTTT	CAWSGGGNTGELFF	TRBV30	TRBJ2-2	-	-	14
TGTGCCAGCAGCCCAACGGGACAGGGAGCGGAGACCCAGTACTTC	CASSPTGQGAETQYF	TRBV5-4	TRBJ2-5	-	TRBD1	15
TGCAGCGTTGAAGGGTCAGATGAAGCTTTCTTT	CSVEGSDEAFF	TRBV29-1	TRBJ1-1	few	-	11
TGTGCCAGCAGTTTGATCGACAGGGGACCCACTGGCTACACCTTC	CASSLIDRGPTGYTF	TRBV28	TRBJ1-2	-	TRBD1	15
TGTGCCAGCAGCTTCCTCCAGGGTCTCCAAGAGACCCAGTACTTC	CASSFLQGLQETQYF	TRBV7-9	TRBJ2-5	-	-	15
TGTGCCAGCGCTTTCGGGACAAACTCCTACGAGCAGTACTTC	CASAFGTNSYEQYF	TRBV5-4	TRBJ2-7	-	-	14
TGTGCCAGCAGCTTACAGGGGAGTCAGCCCCAGCATTTT	CASSLQGSQPQHF	TRBV7-2	TRBJ1-5	-	-	13
TGTGCCAGCAGCGTAGGGTCCGGGGAAGGCTACACCTTC	CASSVGSGEGYTF	TRBV9	TRBJ1-2	-	-	13
TGTGCCAGTAGTATCCGATCGGACAGGGGCTACGAGCAGTACTTC	CASSIRSDRGYEQYF	TRBV19	TRBJ2-7	-	TRBD1	15
TGTGCCAGCAGCTCCTTCGAGGGGGCTGAAGCTTTCTTT	CASSSFEGAEAFF	TRBV7-2	TRBJ1-1	-	-	13
TGTGCCAGCAGCCCGGGAGGGGGCCGGCAAACGAACACTGAAGCTTTCTTT	CASSPGGGRQTNTEAFF	TRBV7-2	TRBJ1-1	-	TRBD1	17
TGTGCCAGCAGTACAGACCACTTAGCCAAAAACATTCAGTACTTC	CASSTDHLAKNIQYF	TRBV6-4	TRBJ2-4	few	-	15
TGTGCCAGCAGCATGGGACAGGGGATTGGTAATGAAAAACTGTTTTTT	CASSMGQGIGNEKLFF	TRBV5-4	TRBJ1-4	few	TRBD1	16
TGTGCCAGCAGCTTGAGGGGGGGGACCTACGAGCAGTACTTC	CASSLRGGTYEQYF	TRBV5-8	TRBJ2-7	once	-	14
TGTGCCAGCAGTTTCGCTGCGGGGAGCACAGATACGCAGTATTTT	CASSFAAGSTDTQYF	TRBV28	TRBJ2-3	-	-	15
TGTGCCAGCAGTACCGGACAGGGGTTCGACGAGCAGTACTTC	CASSTGQGFDEQYF	TRBV27	TRBJ2-7	-	TRBD1	14
TGTGCCAGCAGTTTTGCTAGTGGTGATACGCAGTATTTT	CASSFASGDTQYF	TRBV27	TRBJ2-3	-	-	13
TGTGCCAGCAGTTACGCAGACAGGGTTAATCAGCCCCAGCATTTT	CASSYADRVNQPQHF	TRBV6-6	TRBJ1-5	-	TRBD1	15
TGTGCCAGCAGCCCGGACAGGGTTTGGAACACTGAAGCTTTCTTT	CASSPDRVWNTEAFF	TRBV14	TRBJ1-1	-	TRBD1	15
TGTGCCAGCAGTGACGAGCGGGGGGGCGCAGATACGCAGTATTTT	CASSDERGGADTQYF	TRBV6-4	TRBJ2-3	-	TRBD2	15
TGCGCCAGCAGCTCCACCCAGGGGAGCCAACAAGCTTTCTTT	CASSSTQGSQQAFF	TRBV5-1	TRBJ1-1	once	-	14
TGCGCCAGCAGCCCCGACGGGGGGACTATTCTCTATGAGCAGTTCTTC	CASSPDGGTILYEQFF	TRBV5-1	TRBJ2-1	-	TRBD2	16
TGTGCCAGTAGTCCGGGGGGGGCTTGGTACGAGCAGTACTTC	CASSPGGAWYEQYF	TRBV19	TRBJ2-7	-	TRBD2	14
TGCGCCAGCAGCCACGGGACTAGAAGCTCCTACAATGAGCAGTTCTTC	CASSHGTRSSYNEQFF	TRBV4-1	TRBJ2-1	-	TRBD2	16
TGTGCCAGTAGTATAGGGACAGGGAACAATGGCTACACCTTC	CASSIGTGNNGYTF	TRBV19	TRBJ1-2	-	TRBD1	14
TGTGCCAGCAGGGCCGGGACAGGGAGCACAGATACGCAGTATTTT	CASRAGTGSTDTQYF	TRBV7-3	TRBJ2-3	-	TRBD1	15
TGTGCCAGCAGTTTATCCCGACTAGCCTACAATGAGCAGTTCTTC	CASSLSRLAYNEQFF	TRBV27	TRBJ2-1	-	-	15
TGCGCCAGCAGCCAACCGGGACTAGCGATAGCCAAAAACATTCAGTACTTC	CASSQPGLAIAKNIQYF	TRBV4-1	TRBJ2-4	-	TRBD2	17
TGTGCCTGGAGTGTAGGTGCAGGACTCAACTATGGCTACACCTTC	CAWSVGAGLNYGYTF	TRBV30	TRBJ1-2	-	-	15
TGTGCCAGCAGCTTAGCGCGACTAGCTGCCGGGGAGCTGTTTTTT	CASSLARLAAGELFF	TRBV7-2	TRBJ2-2	-	TRBD2	15
TGTGCCAGCAGCCAAAGCGGGATTAGCAACGAGCAGTACTTC	CASSQSGISNEQYF	TRBV9	TRBJ2-7	-	TRBD2	14
TGCGCCAGCAGCTTGGTCGGGGACAGAAGAAACACCATATATTTT	CASSLVGDRRNTIYF	TRBV5-1	TRBJ1-3	-	TRBD1	15
TGTGCCAGCGGGGCGGGGGGACACGAGCAGTACTTC	CASGAGGHEQYF	TRBV6-6	TRBJ2-7	-	TRBD2	12
TGTGCCTTCGGGCGGGGGTCATGGAACACTGAAGCTTTCTTT	CAFGRGSWNTEAFF	TRBV11-2	TRBJ1-1	once	-	14
TGTGCCAGCAGCTCAGGGACAGGGGGCTACAATGAGCAGTTCTTC	CASSSGTGGYNEQFF	TRBV7-9	TRBJ2-1	-	TRBD1	15
TGCGCCAGCAGCGTCGGGGGTCAGGACGAGCAGTACTTC	CASSVGGQDEQYF	TRBV5-1	TRBJ2-7	-	-	13
TGCGCCAGCAGCTTGAACCGGGAGGGCCTTAAGCCAGAGACCCAGTACTTC	CASSLNREGLKPETQYF	TRBV5-1	TRBJ2-5	-	TRBD2	17
TGTGCCAGCAGCAGTGGCGGTGAAGCTTTCTTT	CASSSGGEAFF	TRBV11-2	TRBJ1-1	few	-	11
TGTGCCATCAGTGAGGGTCTAGCGGGAGTTCCGGATACGCAGTATTTT	CAISEGLAGVPDTQYF	TRBV10-3	TRBJ2-3	-	TRBD2	16
TGTGCCAGCAGCTTGGTCCAGGGGGCCTACAATGAGCAGTTCTTC	CASSLVQGAYNEQFF	TRBV5-6	TRBJ2-1	-	TRBD1	15
TGCAGCGTTCAGGGCAGGCTCTACGAGCAGTACTTC	CSVQGRLYEQYF	TRBV29-1	TRBJ2-7	-	-	12
TGTGCCACCAGACTAGCGGGAGAAGCAGATACGCAGTATTTT	CATRLAGEADTQYF	TRBV15	TRBJ2-3	-	TRBD2	14
TGTGCCAGCAGCTTCGGTGCGGGCGAATACAATGAGCAGTTCTTC	CASSFGAGEYNEQFF	TRBV11-2	TRBJ2-1	few	-	15
TGTGCCAGCAGCCCTCCGAGCGGGTACAATGAGCAGTTCTTC	CASSPPSGYNEQFF	TRBV11-3	TRBJ2-1	-	-	14
TGTGCCACCGCACCAGGGGGCATAAGTCAGCCCCAGCATTTT	CATAPGGISQPQHF	TRBV19	TRBJ1-5	-	TRBD1	14
TGTGCCAGCAGCTCCGGACTAGCGGGGGGTTGGGAGACCCAGTACTTC	CASSSGLAGGWETQYF	TRBV5-8	TRBJ2-5	-	TRBD2	16
TGTGCCAGCAGCACCGAGCGGGGAGACGAGCAGTACTTC	CASSTERGDEQYF	TRBV28	TRBJ2-7	-	TRBD2	13
TGTGCCACCAGCAGCGGACAGGCCACTCGCGCTTTCTTT	CATSSGQATRAFF	TRBV15	TRBJ1-1	-	TRBD1	13
TGTGCCAGCAGCGTCCAACAGGGGGCCGGCAATCAGCCCCAGCATTTT	CASSVQQGAGNQPQHF	TRBV28	TRBJ1-5	-	TRBD1	16
TGTGCCAGCAGCTCGACGGTAACCCCTAGTTCACCCCTCCACTTT	CASSSTVTPSSPLHF	TRBV5-4	TRBJ1-6	-	-	15
TGTGCCACCAGCACATACAGGGCAGCTGGGGCCAACGTCCTGACTTTC	CATSTYRAAGANVLTF	TRBV15	TRBJ2-6	-	-	16
TGCAGCGTTGAGTTTGGGGCTAGCGGGACGAATGAGCAGTTCTTC	CSVEFGASGTNEQFF	TRBV29-1	TRBJ2-1	-	TRBD2	15
TGTGCCAGCAGTTATGGGGCAGTTTTCATGAACACTGAAGCTTTCTTT	CASSYGAVFMNTEAFF	TRBV6-5	TRBJ1-1	-	-	16
TGTGCCTGGAGCGCCTGGGCTAGCGGGAGGGACAATGAGCAGTTCTTC	CAWSAWASGRDNEQFF	TRBV30	TRBJ2-1	-	TRBD2	16